The next 19 T cell receptor beta chains were all read from a single sample in a study of blood T cell repertoires in COVID-19. Profiled with immunoSEQ multiplex PCR; TCRdb holds only in-frame clones, not every one. Of 330,000 or so clones listed, roughly 88% are singletons. The sample taken for sequencing was PBMCs or T cells enriched from blood (not recorded which). These receptors were taken from a man aged 30 to 39 who had recovered from COVID-19.

The chain is built from TRBV10-2 and TRBJ2-1, with TRBD1 identical over 8 bases. Per the germline V gene, CDR1 is WSHSY and CDR2 is SAAADI. The CDR3 has 14 amino acids. V trimming: 6 bases; J trimming: 3 bases; junction bases outside the gene matches: 4. CDR3 nucleotides: TGCGCCAGCAGAGACAGGGGAGTCTACAATGAGCAGTTCTTC. Its protein is CASRDRGVYNEQFF.

A single count supports this clone. The chain uses TRBV5-1 and TRBJ1-2; D possibly corresponds to TRBD1 (6 bases). The CDR3 has 13 residues. CDR1 SGHRS and CDR2 YFSETQ come from the germline V gene. Trimming pared 0 bases from V and 7 bases from J, leaving 10 bases between. The CDR3 reads CASSLEGHSGYTF. CDR3 DNA sequence: TGCGCCAGCAGCTTGGAGGGACACTCTGGCTACACCTTC.

The chain joins TRBV28 to TRBJ2-2; 8 bases line up with TRBD2. There are 14 residues in the CDR3. Germline-derived CDR1 and CDR2 are MDHEN and SYDVKM. The trim removed 6 bases at V and 4 bases at J, leaving 4 bases unmatched. The DNA of the CDR3 is TGTGCCAGCAGCTCGAGCGGGAGCACCGGGGAGCTGTTTTTT. It codes for CASSSSGSTGELFF. Filled out from reference TRBV28 and TRBJ2-2, the complete variable domain reads DVKVTQSSRYLVKRTGEKVFLECVQDMDHENMFWYRQDPGLGLRLIYFSYDVKMKEKGDIPEGYSVSREKKERFSLILESASTNQTSMYLCASSSSGSTGELFFGEGSRLTVL.

The chain has TRBV5-5 and TRBJ2-7; TRBD2 agrees at 9 bases. V lost 0 bases to trimming and J lost 4 bases; unmatched junction nucleotides: 5. The CDR3 length is 15 residues. Germline V gives CDR1 SGHKS, CDR2 YYEKEE (reference sequence). CDR3 protein: CASSLEASGVYEQYF. The CDR3 nucleotides read TGTGCCAGCAGCTTGGAGGCTAGCGGGGTTTACGAGCAGTACTTC.

This rearrangement joins TRBV6-5 to TRBJ2-5, with 9 bases fitting TRBD2. Germline-derived CDR1 and CDR2 are MNHEY and SVGAGI. The ends lost 2 bases at V and 9 bases at J; junction bases unmatched: 10. There are 15 residues in the CDR3. The CDR3 spells CASSYGLAGSGAQYF. The CDR3 DNA follows: TGTGCCAGCAGTTACGGGCTAGCGGGGAGTGGGGCCCAGTACTTC.

The J gene is TRBJ2-7, the V gene TRBV19; a weak D match, TRBD1 (6 bases). Trimming stripped 5 bases from V and 1 base from J, with 12 bases between. In germline, CDR1 is LNHDA, CDR2 SQIVND (reference sequence). The CDR3 totals 14 residues. The CDR3 bases are TGTGCCAGTAGTGACCAGGACAGATCCTACGAGCAGTACTTC. This translates into CASSDQDRSYEQYF.

The chain uses TRBV27 and TRBJ2-2; a possible D gene is TRBD2 (6 bases). V was shortened by 7 bases and J by 2 bases, with 14 bases between the two germline ends. From germline, CDR1 is MNHEY and CDR2 SMNVEV (reference sequence). The CDR3 covers 15 residues. The CDR3 region is CASTSSRGNTGELFF. DNA of the CDR3: TGTGCCAGCACCTCCTCGCGGGGTAACACCGGGGAGCTGTTTTTT.

The chain has TRBV19 and TRBJ2-7; D remains ambiguous. Trimming cost V 5 bases and J 0 bases, with 11 bases left between them. This CDR3 has 14 amino acids. Germline V gene sequence: CDR1 LNHDA, CDR2 SQIVND (reference sequence). CDR3 in DNA: TGTGCCAGTAGTTATACAGAGTTCTCCTACGAGCAGTACTTC. Amino acids: CASSYTEFSYEQYF.

The chain recombines TRBV2 with TRBJ2-3, with D hard to call. The CDR3 totals 13 residues. The V end was cut by 8 bases, the J end by 1 base, with 10 bases between. From germline, CDR1 is SNHLY and CDR2 FYNNEI. The CDR3 sequence is CASDYSRTDTQYF. CDR3 DNA: TGTGCCAGCGATTACAGCCGCACAGATACGCAGTATTTT.

The V call is TRBV5-1, the J call TRBJ2-3; D may be TRBD1 (5 bases). In germline, CDR1 is SGHRS, CDR2 YFSETQ. Trimming removed 3 bases from V and 2 bases from J, with 10 bases in between. There are 14 residues in the CDR3. CDR3 bases: TGCGCCAGCAGCTCGACAGACCCCACAGATACGCAGTATTTT. Residues: CASSSTDPTDTQYF.

The V call is TRBV29-1, the J call TRBJ1-5; 8 nucleotides agree with TRBD1. In germline, CDR1 is SQVTM, CDR2 ANQGSEA. Trimming at V came to 1 base and at J to 4 bases, leaving 3 bases not matched to a gene. The CDR3 length is 14 residues. CDR3 residues: CSVEGTGLNQPQHF. CDR3 bases: TGCAGCGTTGAAGGGACAGGGTTGAATCAGCCCCAGCATTTT.

V and J are TRBV5-1 and TRBJ2-2; TRBD2 matches at 9 bases. Germline CDR1 is SGHRS and CDR2 is YFSETQ. The CDR3 totals 17 residues. The V and J ends lost 1 base and 3 bases, in that order; junction bases with no gene match: 7. CDR3 bases: TGCGCCAGCAGCTTGACTCGCGGGGGGGCGGACACCGGGGAGCTGTTTTTT. This translates into CASSLTRGGADTGELFF.

The chain links TRBV19 to TRBJ2-2; 8 positions agree with TRBD2. The germline V gene has CDR1 LNHDA and CDR2 SQIVND (reference sequence). Trimming at V came to 3 bases and at J to 0 bases, leaving 6 bases not matched to a gene. This CDR3 is 17 amino acids long. CDR3 sequence (DNA): TGTGCCAGTAGTATCCCTCGGGGGGGAGCGAACACCGGGGAGCTGTTTTTT. The encoded protein is CASSIPRGGANTGELFF.

The J gene is TRBJ2-2, the V gene TRBV7-9, with no clear D. Deletions cut 7 bases from V and 7 bases from J, with 10 bases between. Looked up from germline, CDR1 is SEHNR and CDR2 is FQNEAQ (reference sequence). CDR3 size: 12 residues. The CDR3 DNA sequence: TGTGCCAGCACCCTTTCGTTCGGGGAGCTGTTTTTT. This translates into CASTLSFGELFF.

This chain uses TRBV7-9 with TRBJ1-1; unclear D gene. The CDR3 spans 12 residues. Germline lookup yields CDR1 SEHNR and CDR2 FQNEAQ (reference sequence). With 1 base removed from V and 7 bases from J, the gap between germline ends came to 7 bases. CDR3 residues: CASSLGTDEAFF. CDR3 sequence (DNA): TGTGCCAGCAGCTTAGGTACAGATGAAGCTTTCTTT.

This chain links TRBV28 with TRBJ1-2; tentative D call: TRBD1 (6 bases). The V end lost 6 bases, the J end lost 7 bases, and 15 bases lay between the germline ends. CDR3 length: 13 residues. Germline V gene lookup returns CDR1 MDHEN and CDR2 SYDVKM. The CDR3 sequence: CASRAKHRAGYTF. The CDR3 nucleotides are TGTGCCAGCAGAGCCAAGCACAGGGCTGGCTACACCTTC.

This chain joins TRBV5-5 and TRBJ2-7; weak D call: TRBD2 (6 bases). Germline CDR1 and CDR2: SGHKS and YYEKEE (reference sequence). The V and J ends lost 0 bases and 2 bases respectively, with 15 bases between them. There are 16 residues in the CDR3. Here the CDR3 DNA reads TGTGCCAGCAGCTTGGGCCCATCTAGCGAAACCTACGAGCAGTACTTC. Amino acid sequence: CASSLGPSSETYEQYF.

The rearrangement joins TRBV27 to TRBJ2-7; 8 nucleotides align to TRBD1. This CDR3 has 14 amino acids. Germline V gene data show CDR1 as MNHEY and CDR2 as SMNVEV (reference sequence). J gave up 7 bases and V 1 base, and 6 bases lay outside the gene matches. The CDR3 sequence is CASSLYRGIREQYF. The CDR3 region has the DNA TGTGCCAGCAGTTTATACAGGGGGATTAGGGAGCAGTACTTC.

The V call is TRBV28, the J call TRBJ1-5; 7 bases are a match to TRBD1. Germline V lookup: CDR1 MDHEN, CDR2 SYDVKM. The CDR3 sequence is 17 residues long. The J segment lost 0 bases and the V segment lost 3 bases, leaving 8 bases of the junction unmatched. CDR3 nucleotide sequence: TGTGCCAGCAGTTTCGGGGCAGGGGGATATAGCAATCAGCCCCAGCATTTT. This gives the protein CASSFGAGGYSNQPQHF.